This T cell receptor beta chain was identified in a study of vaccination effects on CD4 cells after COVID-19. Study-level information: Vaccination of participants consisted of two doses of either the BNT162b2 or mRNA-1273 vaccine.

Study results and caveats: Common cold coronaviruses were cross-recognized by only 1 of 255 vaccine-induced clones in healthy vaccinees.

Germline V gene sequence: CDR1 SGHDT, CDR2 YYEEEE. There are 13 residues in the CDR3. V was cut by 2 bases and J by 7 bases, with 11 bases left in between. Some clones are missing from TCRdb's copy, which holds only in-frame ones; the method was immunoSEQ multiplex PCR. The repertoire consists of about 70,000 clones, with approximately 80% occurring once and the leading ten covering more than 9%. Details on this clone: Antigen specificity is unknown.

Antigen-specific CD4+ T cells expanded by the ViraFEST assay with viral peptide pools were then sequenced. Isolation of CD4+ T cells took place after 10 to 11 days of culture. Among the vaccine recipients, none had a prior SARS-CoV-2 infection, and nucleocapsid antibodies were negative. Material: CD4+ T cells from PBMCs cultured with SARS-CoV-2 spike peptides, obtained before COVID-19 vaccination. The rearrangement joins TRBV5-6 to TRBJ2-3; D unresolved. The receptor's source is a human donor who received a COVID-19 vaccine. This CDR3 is CASSFVAGNTQYF. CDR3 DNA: TGTGCCAGCAGCTTCGTAGCTGGGAATACGCAGTATTTT.